Presented here are 14 T cell receptor beta chains from one specimen sequenced in a study of T cell clonality in common variable immunodeficiency (dated by TCRdb to the mid-2010s). No antigen has been identified for these receptors. The study at large found these results: Reportedly, TCRbeta sequences from CVID had fewer deletions and N-nucleotide insertions, and highly modified clones with 13 or more V deletions were absent from CVID.

The library was built by means of the immunoSEQ multiplex PCR assay. What TCRdb holds here is the immuneACCESS table cut down to in-frame rearrangements. Part of the clones is not present; checked against another copy, under half of the missing clones reflect an unresolved V gene, and the others are unexplained. The sample's table covers some 99 clones. Sequences were obtained from peripheral blood mononuclear cells. The receptors here all came from a human donor with common variable immunodeficiency.

This clone was counted only a few times. With the read ending 3 residues before the CDR3 end, the germline J gene is used to fill in that end. The gene calls are TRBV7-3 and TRBJ2-1, with D possibly matching TRBD1 (5 bases). V was pared by 1 base and J by 2 bases, with 9 bases between. The CDR3 loop spans 15 amino acids. Germline values: CDR1 SGHTA, CDR2 FQGTGA. The covered CDR3 bases are TGTGCCAGCAGCTTAATTCAGGGCCCCTACAATGAG. Amino acid sequence: CASSLIQGPYNE. The whole CDR3 sequence reads CASSLIQGPYNEQFF.

This clone was counted only a few times. With the read ending 3 residues before the CDR3 end, the germline J gene is used to fill in that end. The chain couples TRBV5-1 to TRBJ2-7; TRBD2 matches at 7 bases. Per the germline V gene, CDR1 is SGHRS and CDR2 is YFSETQ. The CDR3 contains 13 residues. V dropped 3 bases and J dropped 2; count of bases not matched to a gene: 2. The CDR3 loop reads CASSWGGTYEQYF. The part of the CDR3 DNA that was read is TGCGCCAGCAGCTGGGGGGGAACCTACGAG.

This clone has a handful of counts. The sequence runs out 3 residues before the end of the CDR3; the remainder is reconstructed from the germline J gene. The chain combines TRBV18 with TRBJ2-5; D remains unclear. Germline loops: CDR1 KGHSH, CDR2 LQKENI. V lost 6 bases, J lost 1 base, and 6 bases lay in between. CDR3 size: 12 residues. The CDR3 region is CASSFSQETQYF. The CDR3 bases that were read are TGTGCCAGCTCTTTCTCCCAAGAGACC.

This clone was picked up a small number of times. The read terminates 3 residues before the CDR3 end, so the remaining end is supplied by the germline J gene. V and J are TRBV7-9 and TRBJ1-5; no definite D call. The CDR3 length is 12 residues. With 5 bases removed from V and 3 bases from J, the gap between germline ends came to 5 bases. Looked up from germline, CDR1 is SEHNR and CDR2 is FQNEAQ (reference sequence). CDR3 protein: CASSPLNQPQHF. The sequenced CDR3 bases are TGTGCCAGCAGCCCCCTCAATCAGCCC.

This clone was counted a few times. Sequencing ends 3 residues short of the CDR3 end; the germline J gene provides the rest. This chain joins TRBV6-2 or TRBV6-3 and TRBJ1-1; maybe TRBD1 (5 bases). V was pared by 6 bases and J by 3 bases, with 11 bases between. Germline CDR1 is MNHEY and CDR2 is SVGEGT. The CDR3 contains 13 residues. The CDR3 sequence is CASSHRQYTEAFF. CDR3 DNA, as far as it was read: TGTGCCAGCAGCCATCGACAGTACACTGAA.

This clone occurred a few times. The CDR3 end lies 3 residues beyond the end of the read and is filled in from the germline J gene. The chain joins TRBV30 to TRBJ2-7, with 8 bases identical to TRBD2. This CDR3 has 13 amino acids. After removal of 2 bases from V and 6 bases from J, the junction contained 6 bases not matched to a gene. The germline CDR1 and CDR2 sequences are GTSNPN and SVGIG (reference sequence). Here the CDR3 reads CAWSRGGYSEQYF. CDR3 DNA, as far as it was read: TGTGCCTGGAGTCGGGGGGGGTATAGCGAG.

A few counts support this clone. The CDR3 end is not reached by the read, which stops 3 residues before it; the germline J gene fills it in. The chain is built from TRBV7-9 and TRBJ2-1; possible D gene TRBD2, 5 bases. The germline gives CDR1 SEHNR, CDR2 FQNEAQ (reference sequence). The CDR3 loop spans 15 amino acids. The V end lost 1 base, the J end lost 1 base, and 8 bases lay between the germline ends. CDR3 DNA, as far as it was read: TGTGCCAGCAGCTTAGATTCGGGGTCCTACAATGAG. Its translation: CASSLDSGSYNE. The CDR3 in full is CASSLDSGSYNEQFF.

The sample holds a few counts of this clone. The missing CDR3 end, 3 residues past where the read stops, is filled in from the germline J gene. The genes are TRBV20-1 and TRBJ1-1; D is perhaps TRBD1 (5 bases). V lost 4 bases to trimming and J lost 4 bases, with 13 bases between them. Germline V gene data show CDR1 as DFQATT and CDR2 as SNEGSKA (reference sequence). The CDR3 runs to 13 residues. The CDR3 loop is CSAKSAGSTEAFF. The sequenced CDR3 bases are TGCAGTGCTAAGTCGGCAGGGTCCACTGAA.

This clone was seen a handful of times. The read falls 3 residues short of the CDR3 end, and the missing part is taken from the germline J gene. The chain joins TRBV5-6 to TRBJ1-6, with a possible D match to TRBD1 (5 bases). Trimming stripped 4 bases from V and 10 bases from J, with 18 bases between. Germline CDR1 reads SGHDT; CDR2 reads YYEEEE. The CDR3 has 15 amino acids. The CDR3 region is CASSPLDSLASPLHF. CDR3 bases read: TGTGCCAGCAGCCCGCTAGACAGTCTGGCATCACCC.

This clone was recorded a few times. The read ends 3 residues shy of where the CDR3 ends; the end is completed using the germline J gene. V gene TRBV7-9 combines with J gene TRBJ2-3, with 7 bases identical to TRBD2. Germline lookup yields CDR1 SEHNR and CDR2 FQNEAQ (reference sequence). The CDR3 sequence is 15 residues long. V was pared by 5 bases and J by 2 bases, with 7 bases of the junction left unmatched. The CDR3 sequence: CASSPGGGHTDTQYF. The part of the CDR3 DNA that was read is TGTGCCAGCAGCCCGGGAGGCGGGCACACAGATACG.

This clone was seen more than once but under ten times. The read is 3 residues too short to cover the CDR3 end, so that end is filled in from the germline J gene. The V gene is TRBV7-2, the J gene TRBJ1-2, with a weak D call TRBD1 (6 bases). The germline gives CDR1 SGHTA, CDR2 FQGNSA. V lost 7 bases, J lost 7 bases, and 19 bases lay in between. CDR3 length: 14 residues. CDR3 amino acids: CASTISLGAAGYTF. The CDR3 bases that were read are TGTGCCAGCACCATATCTCTGGGGGCGGCTGGC.

Note on this clone: The CDR3 extends 3 residues past the end of the read, so its final part is completed from the germline J gene. V usage is TRBV29-1 and J usage is TRBJ2-5; 11 positions match TRBD2. Germline CDR1 reads SQVTM; CDR2 reads ANQGSEA. The CDR3 is 13 amino acids. The ends lost 8 bases at V and 5 bases at J; junction bases unmatched: 7. The CDR3 reads CSLILAGVETQYF. CDR3 DNA, as far as it was read: TGCAGCCTGATACTAGCGGGGGTGGAGACC.

This clone was recorded a few times. The sequenced fragment ends 3 residues before the CDR3 boundary, so the rest is inferred from the germline J gene. The genes are TRBV7-3 and TRBJ2-5; D tentatively reads TRBD1 or TRBD2 (5 bases each). Trimming took 1 base from V and 5 from J, leaving 17 bases between them. Germline V gene lookup returns CDR1 SGHTA and CDR2 FQGTGA. This CDR3 spans 16 amino acids. Partial CDR3 DNA: TGTGCCAGCAGCTTAAGGCCAGGGAGATTGGGTGAGACC. The encoded protein is CASSLRPGRLGET. The entire CDR3 is CASSLRPGRLGETQYF.

With regard to this clone: The read ends 3 residues shy of where the CDR3 ends; the end is completed using the germline J gene. This chain uses TRBV2 with TRBJ2-3; tentatively, D is TRBD2 (6 bases). Trimming took off 10 bases at V and 0 bases at J, with 11 bases between the two ends. This CDR3 comprises 13 residues. Germline CDR1 reads SNHLY; CDR2 reads FYNNEI. The CDR3 reads CATAGFSTDTQYF. The part of the CDR3 DNA that was read is TGTGCCACCGCGGGATTCAGCACAGATACG.